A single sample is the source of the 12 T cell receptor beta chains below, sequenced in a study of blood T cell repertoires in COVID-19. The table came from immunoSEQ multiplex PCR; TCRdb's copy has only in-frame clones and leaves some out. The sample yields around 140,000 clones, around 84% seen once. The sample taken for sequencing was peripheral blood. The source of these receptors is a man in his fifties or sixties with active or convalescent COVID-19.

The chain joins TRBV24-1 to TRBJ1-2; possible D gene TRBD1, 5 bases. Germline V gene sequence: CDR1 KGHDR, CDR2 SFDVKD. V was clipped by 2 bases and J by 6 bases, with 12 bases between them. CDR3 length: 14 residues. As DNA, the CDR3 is TGTGCCACCAGTGATTCAGGACATTTCCATGGCTACACCTTC. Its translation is CATSDSGHFHGYTF.

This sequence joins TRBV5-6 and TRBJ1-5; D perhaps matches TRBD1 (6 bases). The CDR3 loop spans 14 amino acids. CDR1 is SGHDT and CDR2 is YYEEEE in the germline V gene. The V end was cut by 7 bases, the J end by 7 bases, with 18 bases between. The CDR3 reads CASGRGGGRQPQHF. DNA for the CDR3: TGTGCCAGCGGGCGCGGGGGGGGCAGGCAGCCCCAGCATTTT. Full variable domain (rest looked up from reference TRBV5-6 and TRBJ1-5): DAGVTQSPTHLIKTRGQQVTLRCSPKSGHDTVSWYQQALGQGPQFIFQYYEEEERQRGNFPDRFSGHQFPNYSSELNVNALLLGDSALYLCASGRGGGRQPQHFGDGTRLSIL.

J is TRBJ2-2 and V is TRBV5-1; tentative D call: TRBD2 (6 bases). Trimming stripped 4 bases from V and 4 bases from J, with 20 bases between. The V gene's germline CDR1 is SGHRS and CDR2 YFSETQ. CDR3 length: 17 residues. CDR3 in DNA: TGCGCCAGCAGCCATGGGCCCGCGGGACCAACCACCGGGGAGCTGTTTTTT. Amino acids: CASSHGPAGPTTGELFF.

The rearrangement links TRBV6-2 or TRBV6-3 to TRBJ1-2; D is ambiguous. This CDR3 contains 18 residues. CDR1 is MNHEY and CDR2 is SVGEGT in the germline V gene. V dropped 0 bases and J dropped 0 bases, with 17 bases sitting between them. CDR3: CASSYSSVVALPNYGYTF. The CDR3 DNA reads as TGTGCCAGCAGTTACTCGTCCGTGGTAGCGCTCCCTAACTATGGCTACACCTTC.

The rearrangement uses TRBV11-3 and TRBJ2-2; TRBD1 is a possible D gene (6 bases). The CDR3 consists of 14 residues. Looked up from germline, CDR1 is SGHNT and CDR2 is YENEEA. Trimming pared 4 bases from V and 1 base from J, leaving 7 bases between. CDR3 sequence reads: CASSWTVNTGELFF. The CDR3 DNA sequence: TGTGCCAGCAGCTGGACAGTGAACACCGGGGAGCTGTTTTTT.

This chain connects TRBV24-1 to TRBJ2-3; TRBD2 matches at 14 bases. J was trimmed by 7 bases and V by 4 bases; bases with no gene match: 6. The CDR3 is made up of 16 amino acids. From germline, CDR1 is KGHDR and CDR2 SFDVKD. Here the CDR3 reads CATSEWTSGGPNTQYF. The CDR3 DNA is TGTGCCACCAGTGAGTGGACTAGCGGGGGGCCCAATACGCAGTATTTT.

CDR3 region: CSVGERGNEKLFF. CDR3 nucleotide sequence: TGCAGCGTTGGTGAAAGGGGTAATGAAAAACTGTTTTTT. This chain joins TRBV29-1 and TRBJ1-4, with D tentatively TRBD1 (5 bases). This CDR3 region has 13 residues. CDR1 is SQVTM, CDR2 ANQGSEA, per germline. V shed 4 bases and J shed 4 bases, with 10 bases lying between them.

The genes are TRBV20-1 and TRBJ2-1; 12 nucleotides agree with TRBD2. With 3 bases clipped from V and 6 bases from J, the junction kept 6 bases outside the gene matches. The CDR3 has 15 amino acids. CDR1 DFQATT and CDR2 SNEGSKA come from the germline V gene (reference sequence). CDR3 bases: TGCAGTGCTAGTAAAATACTAGCGGGAGGCAATGAGCAGTTCTTC. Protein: CSASKILAGGNEQFF.

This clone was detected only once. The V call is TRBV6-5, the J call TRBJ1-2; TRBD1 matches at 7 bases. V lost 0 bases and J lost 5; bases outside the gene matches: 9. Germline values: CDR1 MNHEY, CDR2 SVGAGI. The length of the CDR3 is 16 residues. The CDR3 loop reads CASSYSVRDRQYGYTF. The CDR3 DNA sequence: TGTGCCAGCAGTTACTCTGTGCGGGACAGACAATATGGCTACACCTTC.

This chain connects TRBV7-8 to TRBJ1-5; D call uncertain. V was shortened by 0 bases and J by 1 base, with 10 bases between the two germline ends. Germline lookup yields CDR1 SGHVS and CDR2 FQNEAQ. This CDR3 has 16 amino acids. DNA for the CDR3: TGTGCCAGCAGCTTAGCTGCGGTTGTAAGCAATCAGCCCCAGCATTTT. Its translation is CASSLAAVVSNQPQHF.

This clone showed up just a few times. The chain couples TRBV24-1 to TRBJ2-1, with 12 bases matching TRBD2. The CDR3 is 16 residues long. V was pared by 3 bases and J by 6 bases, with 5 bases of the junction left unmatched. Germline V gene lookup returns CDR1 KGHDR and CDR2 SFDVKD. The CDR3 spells CATSDQTSGSINEQFF. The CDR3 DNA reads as TGTGCCACCAGTGATCAGACTAGCGGGAGCATCAATGAGCAGTTCTTC.

Written as DNA, the CDR3 is TGTGCCAGCAGCTCCGACAGAAATCAGCCCCAGCATTTT. It specifies CASSSDRNQPQHF. The rearrangement uses TRBV12-3 or TRBV12-4 and TRBJ1-5; a weak D match, TRBD1 (5 bases). The CDR3 loop spans 13 amino acids. Trimming cost V 6 bases and J 4 bases, with 10 bases left between them.